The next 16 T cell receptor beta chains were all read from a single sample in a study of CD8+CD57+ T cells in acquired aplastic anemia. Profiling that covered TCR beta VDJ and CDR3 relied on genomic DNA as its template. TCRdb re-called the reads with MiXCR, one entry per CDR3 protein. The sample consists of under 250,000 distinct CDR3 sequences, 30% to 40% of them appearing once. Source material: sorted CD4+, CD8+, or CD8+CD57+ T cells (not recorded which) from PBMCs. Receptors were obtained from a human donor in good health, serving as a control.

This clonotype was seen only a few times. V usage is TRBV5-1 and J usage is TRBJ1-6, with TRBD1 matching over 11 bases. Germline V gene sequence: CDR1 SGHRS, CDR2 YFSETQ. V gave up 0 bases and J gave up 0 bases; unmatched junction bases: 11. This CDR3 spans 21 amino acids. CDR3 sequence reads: CASSLVTVWDRGSSYNSPLHF. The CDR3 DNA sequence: TGCGCCAGCAGCTTGGTAACGGTTTGGGACAGGGGGAGCTCCTATAATTCACCCCTCCACTTT.

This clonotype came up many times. The CDR3 DNA reads TGCAGTGCGTCCCTCACCCGGACAGAGAGCACAGATACGCAGTATTTT. The encoded protein is CSASLTRTESTDTQYF. This rearrangement joins TRBV20-1 to TRBJ2-3; the D gene is possibly TRBD1 (6 bases). V was trimmed by 6 bases and J by 0 bases, leaving 19 bases between them. CDR1 and CDR2 (germline): DFQATT, SNEGSKA (reference sequence). The CDR3 is made up of 16 amino acids.

The CDR3 loop is CASTKDRGVTQYF. The CDR3 DNA is TGTGCCAGCACGAAGGACAGGGGGGTGACCCAGTACTTC. The V call is TRBV7-7, the J call TRBJ2-5, with TRBD1 identical over 10 bases. This CDR3 contains 13 residues. V lost 7 bases, J lost 7 bases, and 6 bases stayed unmatched. CDR1 and CDR2 (germline): SSHAT, FNYEAQ (reference sequence).

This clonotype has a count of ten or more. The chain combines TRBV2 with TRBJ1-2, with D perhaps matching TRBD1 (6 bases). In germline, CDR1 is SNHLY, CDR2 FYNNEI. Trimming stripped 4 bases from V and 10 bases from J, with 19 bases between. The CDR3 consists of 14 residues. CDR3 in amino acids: CASSAFHLQGFYTF. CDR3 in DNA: TGTGCCAGCAGTGCCTTTCATTTACAGGGATTCTACACCTTC.

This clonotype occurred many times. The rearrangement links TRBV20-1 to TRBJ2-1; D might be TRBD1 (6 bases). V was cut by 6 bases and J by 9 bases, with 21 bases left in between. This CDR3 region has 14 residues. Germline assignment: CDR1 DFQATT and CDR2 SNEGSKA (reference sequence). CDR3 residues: CSARDNPNLGEQFF. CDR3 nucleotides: TGCAGTGCGAGGGACAACCCAAATTTGGGTGAGCAGTTCTTC.

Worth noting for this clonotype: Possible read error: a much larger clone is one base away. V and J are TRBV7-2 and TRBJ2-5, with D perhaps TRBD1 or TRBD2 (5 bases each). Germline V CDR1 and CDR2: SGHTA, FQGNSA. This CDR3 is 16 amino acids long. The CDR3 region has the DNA TGTGCCAGCATCCCCGGAGGTCCGACAGCCTCAGAGGCCCAGTACTTC. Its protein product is CASIPGGPTASEAQYF.

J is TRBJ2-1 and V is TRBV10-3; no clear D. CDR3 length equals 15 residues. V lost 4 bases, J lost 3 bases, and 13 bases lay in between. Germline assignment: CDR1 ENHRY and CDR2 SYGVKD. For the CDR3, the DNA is TGTGCCATCAGTGTCAGCGAATCGGGCTACAATGAGCAGTTCTTC. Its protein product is CAISVSESGYNEQFF.

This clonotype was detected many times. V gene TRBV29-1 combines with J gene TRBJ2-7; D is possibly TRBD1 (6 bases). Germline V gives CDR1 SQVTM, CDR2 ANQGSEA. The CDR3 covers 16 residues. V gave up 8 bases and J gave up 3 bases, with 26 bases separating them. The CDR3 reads CSHLQGRLCYVYEQYF. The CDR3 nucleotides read TGCAGCCACCTACAGGGAAGATTGTGTTACGTCTACGAGCAGTACTTC.

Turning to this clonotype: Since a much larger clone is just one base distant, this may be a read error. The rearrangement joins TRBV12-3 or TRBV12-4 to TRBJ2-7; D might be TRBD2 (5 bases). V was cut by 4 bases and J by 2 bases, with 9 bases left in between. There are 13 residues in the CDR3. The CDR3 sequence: CASSSGSPYEQYF. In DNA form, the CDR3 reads TGTGCCAGCAGTTCTGGGAGTCCCTACGAGCAGTACTTC.

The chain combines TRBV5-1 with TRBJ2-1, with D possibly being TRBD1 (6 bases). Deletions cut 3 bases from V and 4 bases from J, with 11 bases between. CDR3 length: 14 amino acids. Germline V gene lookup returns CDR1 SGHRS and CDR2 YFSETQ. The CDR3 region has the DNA TGCGCCAGCAGCTGGGGTGACAGGTACAATGAGCAGTTCTTC. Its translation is CASSWGDRYNEQFF.

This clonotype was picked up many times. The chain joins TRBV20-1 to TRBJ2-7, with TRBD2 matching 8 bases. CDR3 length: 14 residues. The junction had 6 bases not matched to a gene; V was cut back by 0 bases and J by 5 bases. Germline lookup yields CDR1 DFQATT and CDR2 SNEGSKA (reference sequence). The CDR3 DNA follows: TGCAGTGCTAGAGAAGGAGCGGGGGTAGACGAGCAGTACTTC. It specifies CSAREGAGVDEQYF.

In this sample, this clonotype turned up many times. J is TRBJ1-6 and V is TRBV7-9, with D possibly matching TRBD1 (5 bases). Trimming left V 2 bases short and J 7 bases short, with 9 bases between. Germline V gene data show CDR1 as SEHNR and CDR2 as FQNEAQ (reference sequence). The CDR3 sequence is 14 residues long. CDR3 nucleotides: TGTGCCAGCAGCTTACAGGGATACAATTCACCCCTCCACTTT. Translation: CASSLQGYNSPLHF. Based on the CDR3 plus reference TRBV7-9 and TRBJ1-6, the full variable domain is DTGVSQNPRHKITKRGQNVTFRCDPISEHNRLYWYRQTLGQGPEFLTYFQNEAQLEKSRLLSDRFSAERPKGSFSTLEIQRTEQGDSAMYLCASSLQGYNSPLHFGNGTRLTVT.

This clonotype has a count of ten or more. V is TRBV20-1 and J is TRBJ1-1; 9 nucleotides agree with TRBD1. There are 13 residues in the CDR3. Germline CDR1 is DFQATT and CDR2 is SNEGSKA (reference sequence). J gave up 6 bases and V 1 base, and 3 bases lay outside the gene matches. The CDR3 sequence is CSARGTGEAEAFF. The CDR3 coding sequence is TGCAGTGCTAGAGGGACAGGGGAGGCTGAAGCTTTCTTT.

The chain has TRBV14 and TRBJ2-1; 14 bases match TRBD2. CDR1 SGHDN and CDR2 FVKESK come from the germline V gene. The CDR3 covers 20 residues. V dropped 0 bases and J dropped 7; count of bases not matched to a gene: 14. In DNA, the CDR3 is TGTGCCAGCAGCCAAGAGACCGGGACTAGCGGGAGCGGGTTGTGGAATGAGCAGTTCTTC. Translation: CASSQETGTSGSGLWNEQFF.

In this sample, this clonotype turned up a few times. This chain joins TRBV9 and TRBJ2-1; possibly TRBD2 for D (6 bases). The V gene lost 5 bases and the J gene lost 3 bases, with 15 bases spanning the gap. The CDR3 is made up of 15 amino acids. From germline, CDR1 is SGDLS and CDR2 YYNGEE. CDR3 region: CASSGRRLGYNEQFF. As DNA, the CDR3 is TGTGCCAGCAGTGGCCGTCGACTAGGCTACAATGAGCAGTTCTTC.

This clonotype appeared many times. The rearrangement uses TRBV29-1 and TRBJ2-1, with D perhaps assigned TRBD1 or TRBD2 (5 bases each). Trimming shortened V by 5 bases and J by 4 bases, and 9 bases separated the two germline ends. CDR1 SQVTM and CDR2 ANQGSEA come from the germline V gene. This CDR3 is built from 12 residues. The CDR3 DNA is TGCAGCGTTTCGGGACGGTACAATGAGCAGTTCTTC. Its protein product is CSVSGRYNEQFF.